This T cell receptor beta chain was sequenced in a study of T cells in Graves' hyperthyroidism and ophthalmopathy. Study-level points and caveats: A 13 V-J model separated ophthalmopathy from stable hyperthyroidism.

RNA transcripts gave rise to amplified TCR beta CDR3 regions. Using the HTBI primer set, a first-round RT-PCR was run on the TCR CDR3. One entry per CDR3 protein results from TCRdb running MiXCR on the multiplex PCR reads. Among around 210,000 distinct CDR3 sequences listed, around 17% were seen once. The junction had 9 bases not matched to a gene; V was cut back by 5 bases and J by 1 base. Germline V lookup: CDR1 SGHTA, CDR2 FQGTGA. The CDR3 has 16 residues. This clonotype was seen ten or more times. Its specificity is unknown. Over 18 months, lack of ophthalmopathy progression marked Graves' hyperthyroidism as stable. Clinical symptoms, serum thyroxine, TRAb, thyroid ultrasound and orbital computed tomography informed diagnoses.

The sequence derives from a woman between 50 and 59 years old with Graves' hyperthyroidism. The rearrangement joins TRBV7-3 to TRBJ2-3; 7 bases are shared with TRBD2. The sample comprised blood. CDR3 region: CASSPSGIVRTDTQYF. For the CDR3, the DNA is TGTGCCAGCAGCCCCAGCGGGATAGTTCGCACAGATACGCAGTATTTT.